Below, 18 T cell receptor beta chains from the same sample are listed, as sequenced in a study of human thymus T cells. Here immunoSEQ multiplex PCR was the method, and the copy in TCRdb shows in-frame clones only, minus some. This table has about 130,000 clones, around 96% appearing once. Thymic material originated from resections removed in the course of corrective heart surgery. Material: thymus tissue. These receptors were obtained from a boy less than two years old with a congenital heart defect but otherwise immunologically healthy.

This clone came up once. The J gene is TRBJ2-6, the V gene TRBV5-1; D remains ambiguous. The V gene's germline CDR1 is SGHRS and CDR2 YFSETQ. The CDR3 extends over 16 amino acids. V dropped 3 bases and J dropped 0 bases, with 10 bases sitting between them. CDR3 nucleotide sequence: TGCGCCAGCAGCTCGGACGGCTACTCTGGGGCCAACGTCCTGACTTTC. This gives the protein CASSSDGYSGANVLTF.

The gene calls are TRBV10-3 and TRBJ2-7; TRBD1 might be the D (6 bases). Germline V lookup: CDR1 ENHRY, CDR2 SYGVKD. The CDR3 sequence is 15 residues long. Trimming pared 3 bases from V and 2 bases from J, leaving 14 bases between. CDR3 sequence (DNA): TGTGCCATCAGTGAAAACTGGGACATCACCTACGAGCAGTACTTC. It specifies CAISENWDITYEQYF.

This sequence joins TRBV19 and TRBJ1-5; D gene unclear. Germline V gene lookup returns CDR1 LNHDA and CDR2 SQIVND (reference sequence). V shed 7 bases and J shed 5 bases, with 12 bases lying between them. The CDR3 runs to 13 residues. CDR3 residues: CASTREWDQPQHF. The CDR3 DNA reads TGTGCCAGTACAAGGGAATGGGATCAGCCCCAGCATTTT.

The chain joins TRBV19 to TRBJ1-2; D unclear. The CDR3 has 14 amino acids. V was pared by 1 base and J by 2 bases, with 8 bases between. The V gene's germline CDR1 is LNHDA and CDR2 SQIVND (reference sequence). CDR3 nucleotide sequence: TGTGCCAGTAGTATAGTGAAGGCCAACTATGGCTACACCTTC. Amino acid sequence: CASSIVKANYGYTF.

The rearrangement joins TRBV5-6 to TRBJ1-1; D remains unclear. Trimming shortened V by 4 bases and J by 6 bases, and 25 bases separated the two germline ends. CDR3 size: 17 residues. Per germline, CDR1 SGHDT and CDR2 YYEEEE. This CDR3 is CASSPVVPEGSPPEAFF. CDR3 DNA: TGTGCCAGCAGCCCGGTGGTCCCAGAAGGATCCCCTCCTGAAGCTTTCTTT. Full variable domain (outside the CDR3, taken from reference TRBV5-6 and TRBJ1-1): DAGVTQSPTHLIKTRGQQVTLRCSPKSGHDTVSWYQQALGQGPQFIFQYYEEEERQRGNFPDRFSGHQFPNYSSELNVNALLLGDSALYLCASSPVVPEGSPPEAFFGQGTRLTVV.

V and J are TRBV5-1 and TRBJ1-5; D gene uncertain. Deletions cut 3 bases from V and 3 bases from J, with 10 bases between. The V gene's germline CDR1 is SGHRS and CDR2 YFSETQ. This CDR3 comprises 14 residues. The chain's CDR3 is CASSSRVPNQPQHF. In DNA, the CDR3 is TGCGCCAGCAGCTCCCGGGTTCCCAATCAGCCCCAGCATTTT. Complete variable domain (other parts from reference TRBV5-1 and TRBJ1-5): KAGVTQTPRYLIKTRGQQVTLSCSPISGHRSVSWYQQTPGQGLQFLFEYFSETQRNKGNFPGRFSGRQFSNSRSEMNVSTLELGDSALYLCASSSRVPNQPQHFGDGTRLSIL.

V and J are TRBV7-8 and TRBJ1-1; a weak D match, TRBD1 (6 bases). V was pared by 4 bases and J by 3 bases, with 15 bases between. Germline V gene lookup returns CDR1 SGHVS and CDR2 FQNEAQ. The CDR3 loop spans 15 amino acids. In nucleotides, the CDR3 is TGTGCCAGCAGCTCCCGAGGGAGGGGGGACACTGAAGCTTTCTTT. This encodes CASSSRGRGDTEAFF.

The genes are TRBV5-8 and TRBJ2-1; 7 nucleotides align to TRBD2. Germline CDR1 SGHTS, CDR2 YDEGEE. The ends lost 5 bases at V and 2 bases at J; junction bases unmatched: 19. The CDR3 has 19 amino acids. DNA for the CDR3: TGTGCCAGCAGTTCACGCCCGAACCATCTGGGGGGGACCTACAATGAGCAGTTCTTC. Translation gives CASSSRPNHLGGTYNEQFF.

The gene calls are TRBV4-1 and TRBJ1-4, with a possible D match to TRBD1 (5 bases). The V end was cut by 3 bases, the J end by 4 bases, with 12 bases between. The CDR3 runs to 15 residues. CDR1 is MGHRA, CDR2 YSYEKL, per germline. CDR3 region: CASSQSGTDNEKLFF. The DNA for the CDR3 is TGCGCCAGCAGCCAGTCCGGGACGGATAATGAAAAACTGTTTTTT.

This sequence joins TRBV4-1 and TRBJ1-1; D perhaps matches TRBD1 (5 bases). The CDR3 is 16 amino acids. Trimming removed 4 bases from V and 0 bases from J, with 15 bases in between. Germline V gene data show CDR1 as MGHRA and CDR2 as YSYEKL. CDR3 amino acids: CASSPLSGGVNTEAFF. In nucleotides, the CDR3 is TGCGCCAGCAGCCCCCTCTCCGGGGGGGTGAACACTGAAGCTTTCTTT.

This rearrangement joins TRBV5-5 to TRBJ2-1; 7 bases agree with TRBD2. The CDR3 has 13 residues. The germline CDR1 and CDR2 sequences are SGHKS and YYEKEE (reference sequence). The junction had 0 bases not matched to a gene; V was cut back by 0 bases and J by 6 bases. The CDR3 sequence: CASSLAGGNEQFF. The CDR3 coding sequence is TGTGCCAGCAGCTTGGCGGGGGGCAATGAGCAGTTCTTC.

J is TRBJ2-7 and V is TRBV19, with TRBD2 as a possible D gene (7 bases). V was cut by 5 bases and J by 0 bases, with 11 bases left in between. This CDR3 region has 14 residues. Germline CDR1 LNHDA, CDR2 SQIVND (reference sequence). The CDR3 here is CASSGGAPSYEQYF. The CDR3 nucleotides read TGTGCCAGTAGTGGGGGGGCTCCCTCCTACGAGCAGTACTTC.

The rearrangement links TRBV6-6 to TRBJ2-7; no definite D call. V lost 0 bases, J lost 1 base, and 4 bases lay in between. The CDR3 contains 13 residues. Per the germline V gene, CDR1 is MNHNY and CDR2 is SVGAGI (reference sequence). The CDR3 loop is CASSYSPSYEQYF. CDR3 nucleotide sequence: TGTGCCAGCAGTTACTCGCCGTCCTACGAGCAGTACTTC.

CDR3 amino acids: CASKQGVGNQPQHF. The DNA for the CDR3 is TGTGCCAGCAAGCAGGGGGTAGGCAATCAGCCCCAGCATTTT. V gene TRBV28 combines with J gene TRBJ1-5; TRBD1 aligns across 7 bases. Looked up from germline, CDR1 is MDHEN and CDR2 is SYDVKM. The V gene end was trimmed by 7 bases and the J gene end by 2 bases; junction bases not matched to a gene: 5. The length of the CDR3 is 14 residues.

V usage is TRBV4-2 and J usage is TRBJ2-1; D possibly corresponds to TRBD1 (6 bases). The germline V gene encodes CDR1 LGHNA and CDR2 YNFKEQ. CDR3 length: 14 residues. The V gene lost 5 bases and the J gene lost 9 bases, with 17 bases spanning the gap. The CDR3 DNA follows: TGTGCCAGCAGCGGGGGCCCTCAGAGGGGTGAGCAGTTCTTC. It codes for CASSGGPQRGEQFF.

The chain joins TRBV28 to TRBJ2-1; 16 positions agree with TRBD2. The CDR3 length is 16 residues. Germline lookup yields CDR1 MDHEN and CDR2 SYDVKM. V lost 8 bases and J lost 6; bases outside the gene matches: 7. This chain's CDR3 is CASRPGLAGGRNEQFF. In DNA form, the CDR3 reads TGTGCCAGCCGACCGGGACTAGCGGGGGGGCGCAATGAGCAGTTCTTC.

The chain has TRBV30 and TRBJ2-3; D tentatively fits TRBD1 or TRBD2 (5 bases each). Trimming shortened V by 3 bases and J by 0 bases, and 10 bases separated the two germline ends. Germline V gene lookup returns CDR1 GTSNPN and CDR2 SVGIG (reference sequence). CDR3 length equals 14 residues. The CDR3 bases are TGTGCCTGGAGCTCCCGGGGCAGCACAGATACGCAGTATTTT. Protein product: CAWSSRGSTDTQYF. Based on the CDR3 plus reference TRBV30 and TRBJ2-3, the full variable domain is SQTIHQWPATLVQPVGSPLSLECTVEGTSNPNLYWYRQAAGRGLQLLFYSVGIGQISSEVPQNLSASRPQDRQFILSSKKLLLSDSGFYLCAWSSRGSTDTQYFGPGTRLTVL.

The V and J genes are TRBV4-1 and TRBJ2-3; D remains ambiguous. V was cut by 2 bases and J by 8 bases, with 8 bases left in between. The CDR3 runs 12 residues. Germline V lookup: CDR1 MGHRA, CDR2 YSYEKL. In DNA form, the CDR3 reads TGCGCCAGCAGCCAACTCCCGGGTACGCAGTATTTT. Protein sequence: CASSQLPGTQYF.